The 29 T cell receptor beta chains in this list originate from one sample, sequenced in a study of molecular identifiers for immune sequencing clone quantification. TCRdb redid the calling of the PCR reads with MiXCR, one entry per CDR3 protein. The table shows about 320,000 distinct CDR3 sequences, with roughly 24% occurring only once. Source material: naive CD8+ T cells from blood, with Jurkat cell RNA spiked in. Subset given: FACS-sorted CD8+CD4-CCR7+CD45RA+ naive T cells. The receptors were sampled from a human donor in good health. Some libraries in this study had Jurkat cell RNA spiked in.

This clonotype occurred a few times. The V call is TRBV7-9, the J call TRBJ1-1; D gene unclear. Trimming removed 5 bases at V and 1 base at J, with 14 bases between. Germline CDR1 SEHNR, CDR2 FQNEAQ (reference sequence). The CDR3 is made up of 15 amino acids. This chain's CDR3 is CASSPFVGKNTEAFF. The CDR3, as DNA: TGTGCCAGCAGCCCGTTTGTAGGCAAGAACACTGAAGCTTTCTTT.

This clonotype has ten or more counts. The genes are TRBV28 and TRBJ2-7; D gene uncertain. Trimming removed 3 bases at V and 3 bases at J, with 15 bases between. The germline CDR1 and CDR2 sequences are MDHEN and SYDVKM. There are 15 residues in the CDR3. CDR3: CASSLSRQVDYEQYF. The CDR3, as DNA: TGTGCCAGCAGTTTGTCCCGCCAGGTTGACTACGAGCAGTACTTC.

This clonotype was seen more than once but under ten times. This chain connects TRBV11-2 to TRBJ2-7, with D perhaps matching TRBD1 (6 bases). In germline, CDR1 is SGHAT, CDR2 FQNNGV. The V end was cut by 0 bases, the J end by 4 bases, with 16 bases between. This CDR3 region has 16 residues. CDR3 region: CASSLDWTVGYYEQYF. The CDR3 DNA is TGTGCCAGCAGCTTAGATTGGACAGTTGGATATTACGAGCAGTACTTC.

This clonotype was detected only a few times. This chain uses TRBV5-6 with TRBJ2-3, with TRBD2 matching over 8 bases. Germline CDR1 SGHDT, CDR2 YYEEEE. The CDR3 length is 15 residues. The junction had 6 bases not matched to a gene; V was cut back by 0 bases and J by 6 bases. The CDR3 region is CASSLAGGPKDTQYF. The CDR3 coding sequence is TGTGCCAGCAGCTTGGCGGGAGGGCCTAAGGATACGCAGTATTTT.

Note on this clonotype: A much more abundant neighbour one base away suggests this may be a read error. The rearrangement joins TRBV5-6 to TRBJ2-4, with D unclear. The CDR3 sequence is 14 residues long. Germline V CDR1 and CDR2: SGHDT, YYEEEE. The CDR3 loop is CASSSYLANNIQYF. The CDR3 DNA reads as TGTGCCAGCAGCTCTTACTTAGCCAATAACATTCAGTACTTC. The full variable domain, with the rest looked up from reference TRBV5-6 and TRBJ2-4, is DAGVTQSPTHLIKTRGQQVTLRCSPKSGHDTVSWYQQALGQGPQFIFQYYEEEERQRGNFPDRFSGHQFPNYSSELNVNALLLGDSALYLCASSSYLANNIQYFGAGTRLSVL.

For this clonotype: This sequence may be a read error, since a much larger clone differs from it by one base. The chain's CDR3 is CASSPGLAVYGAGGLFF. CDR3 nucleotide sequence: TGTGCCAGCAGCCCGGGACTAGCGGTTTATGGCGCCGGGGGGCTGTTTTTT. The rearrangement uses TRBV7-9 and TRBJ2-2, with TRBD2 identical over 11 bases. The length of the CDR3 is 17 residues. Germline V gives CDR1 SEHNR, CDR2 FQNEAQ (reference sequence).

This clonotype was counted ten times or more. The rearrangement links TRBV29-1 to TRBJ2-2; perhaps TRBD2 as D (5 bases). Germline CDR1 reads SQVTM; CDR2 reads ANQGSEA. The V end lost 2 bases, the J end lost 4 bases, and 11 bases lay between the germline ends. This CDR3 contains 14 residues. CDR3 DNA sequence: TGCAGCGTTGAATCCGGGGAGAGCACCGGGGAGCTGTTTTTT. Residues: CSVESGESTGELFF.

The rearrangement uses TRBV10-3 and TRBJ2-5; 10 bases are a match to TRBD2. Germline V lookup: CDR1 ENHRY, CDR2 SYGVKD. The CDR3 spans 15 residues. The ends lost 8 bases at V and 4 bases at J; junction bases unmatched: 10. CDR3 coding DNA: TGTGCCATCGGACTAGCGGAGACCCCCGGAGAGACCCAGTACTTC. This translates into CAIGLAETPGETQYF.

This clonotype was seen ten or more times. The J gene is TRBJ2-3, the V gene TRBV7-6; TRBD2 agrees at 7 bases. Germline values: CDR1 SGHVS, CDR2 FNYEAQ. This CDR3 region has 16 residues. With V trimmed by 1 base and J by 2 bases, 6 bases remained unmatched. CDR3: CASSLGASGTTDTQYF. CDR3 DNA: TGTGCCAGCAGCTTAGGGGCTAGCGGAACCACAGATACGCAGTATTTT. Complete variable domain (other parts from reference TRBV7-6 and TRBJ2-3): GAGVSQSPRYKVTKRGQDVALRCDPISGHVSLYWYRQALGQGPEFLTYFNYEAQQDKSGLPNDRFSAERPEGSISTLTIQRTEQRDSAMYRCASSLGASGTTDTQYFGPGTRLTVL.

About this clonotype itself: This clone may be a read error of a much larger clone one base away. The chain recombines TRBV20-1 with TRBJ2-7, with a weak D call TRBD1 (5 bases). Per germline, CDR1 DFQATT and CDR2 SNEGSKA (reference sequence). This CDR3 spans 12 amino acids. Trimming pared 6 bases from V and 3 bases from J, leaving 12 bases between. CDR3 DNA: TGCAGTGCACAGGACCGAGGCTACGAGCAGTACTTC. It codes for CSAQDRGYEQYF.

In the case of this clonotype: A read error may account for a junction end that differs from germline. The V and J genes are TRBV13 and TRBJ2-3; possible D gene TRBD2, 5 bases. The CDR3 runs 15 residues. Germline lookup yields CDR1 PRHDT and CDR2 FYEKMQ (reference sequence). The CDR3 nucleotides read TGTGTCAGCAGCTTACCTTTCGGAGGCCCAGATACGCAGTATTTT. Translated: CVSSLPFGGPDTQYF.

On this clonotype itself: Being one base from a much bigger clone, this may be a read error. The CDR3: CASSLGEDRAYEQYF. The CDR3 DNA reads TGTGCCAGCAGCTTAGGTGAGGACAGGGCATACGAGCAGTACTTC. The rearrangement uses TRBV7-2 and TRBJ2-7, with TRBD1 identical over 8 bases. Germline CDR1 SGHTA, CDR2 FQGNSA. The V gene end was trimmed by 1 base and the J gene end by 4 bases; junction bases not matched to a gene: 6. CDR3 length: 15 residues.

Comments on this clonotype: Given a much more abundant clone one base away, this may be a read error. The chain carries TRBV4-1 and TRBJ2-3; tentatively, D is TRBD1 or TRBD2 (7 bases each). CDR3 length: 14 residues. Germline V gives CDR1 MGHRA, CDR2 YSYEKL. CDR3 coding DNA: TGCGCCAGCAGCCCAGGGGGGGCCCCAGAAACGCAGTATTTT. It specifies CASSPGGAPETQYF.

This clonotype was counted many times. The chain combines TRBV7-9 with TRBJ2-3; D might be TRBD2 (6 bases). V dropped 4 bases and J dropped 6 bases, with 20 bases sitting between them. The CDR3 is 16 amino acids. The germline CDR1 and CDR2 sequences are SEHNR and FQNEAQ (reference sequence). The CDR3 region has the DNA TGTGCCAGCAGCTCGTCGAGGCCCGCGGGGATGGATACGCAGTATTTT. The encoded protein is CASSSSRPAGMDTQYF. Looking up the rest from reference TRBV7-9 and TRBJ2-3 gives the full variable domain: DTGVSQNPRHKITKRGQNVTFRCDPISEHNRLYWYRQTLGQGPEFLTYFQNEAQLEKSRLLSDRFSAERPKGSFSTLEIQRTEQGDSAMYLCASSSSRPAGMDTQYFGPGTRLTVL.

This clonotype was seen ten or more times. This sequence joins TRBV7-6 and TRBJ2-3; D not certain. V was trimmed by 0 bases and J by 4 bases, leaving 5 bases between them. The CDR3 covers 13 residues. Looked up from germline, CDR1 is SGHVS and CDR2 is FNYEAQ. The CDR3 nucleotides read TGTGCCAGCAGCTTAGCGGGTTCAGATACGCAGTATTTT. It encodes CASSLAGSDTQYF.

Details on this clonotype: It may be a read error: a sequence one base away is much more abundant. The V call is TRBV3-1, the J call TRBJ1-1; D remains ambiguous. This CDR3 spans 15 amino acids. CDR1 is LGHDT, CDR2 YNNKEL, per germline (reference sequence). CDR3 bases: TGTGCCAGCAACCAAGACTATGGTGTCAATACTGAAGCTTTCTTT. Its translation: CASNQDYGVNTEAFF.

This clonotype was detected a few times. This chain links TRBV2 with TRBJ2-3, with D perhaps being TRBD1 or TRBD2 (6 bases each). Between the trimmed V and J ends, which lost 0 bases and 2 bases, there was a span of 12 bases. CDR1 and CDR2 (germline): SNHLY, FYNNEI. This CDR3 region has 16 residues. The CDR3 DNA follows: TGTGCCAGCAGTGAAGCATGGGGGGCGAACACAGATACGCAGTATTTT. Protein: CASSEAWGANTDTQYF.

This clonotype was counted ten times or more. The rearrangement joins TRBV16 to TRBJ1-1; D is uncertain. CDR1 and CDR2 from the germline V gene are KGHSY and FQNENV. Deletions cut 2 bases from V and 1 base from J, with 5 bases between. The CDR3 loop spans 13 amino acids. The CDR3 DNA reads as TGTGCCAGCAGCCAAATACAGAACACTGAAGCTTTCTTT. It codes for CASSQIQNTEAFF.

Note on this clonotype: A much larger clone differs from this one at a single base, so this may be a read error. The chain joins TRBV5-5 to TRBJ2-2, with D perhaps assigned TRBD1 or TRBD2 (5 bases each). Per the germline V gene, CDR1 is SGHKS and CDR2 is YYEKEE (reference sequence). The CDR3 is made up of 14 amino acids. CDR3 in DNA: TGTGCCAGCAGCCTAGACACATTCACCGGGGACCTGTTTTTT. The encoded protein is CASSLDTFTGDLFF. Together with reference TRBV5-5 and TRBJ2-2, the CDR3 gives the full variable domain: DAGVTQSPTHLIKTRGQQVTLRCSPISGHKSVSWYQQVLGQGPQFIFQYYEKEERGRGNFPDRFSARQFPNYSSELNVNALLLGDSALYLCASSLDTFTGDLFFGEGSRLTVL.

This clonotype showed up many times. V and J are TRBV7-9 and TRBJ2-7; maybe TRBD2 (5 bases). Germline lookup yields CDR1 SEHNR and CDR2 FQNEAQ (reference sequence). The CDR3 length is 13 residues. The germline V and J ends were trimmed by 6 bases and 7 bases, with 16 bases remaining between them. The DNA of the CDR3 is TGTGCCAGCAGTCCTGCCTACGGGGAGGAGCAGTACTTC. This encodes CASSPAYGEEQYF.

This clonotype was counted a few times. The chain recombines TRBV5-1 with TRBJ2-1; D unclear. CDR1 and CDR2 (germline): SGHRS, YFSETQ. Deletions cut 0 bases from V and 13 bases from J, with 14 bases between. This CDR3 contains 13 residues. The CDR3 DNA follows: TGCGCCAGCAGCTTGGTTGTGGAGAACGAACAGTTCTTC. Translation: CASSLVVENEQFF. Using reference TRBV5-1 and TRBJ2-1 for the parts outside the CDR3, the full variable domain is KAGVTQTPRYLIKTRGQQVTLSCSPISGHRSVSWYQQTPGQGLQFLFEYFSETQRNKGNFPGRFSGRQFSNSRSEMNVSTLELGDSALYLCASSLVVENEQFFGPGTRLTVL.

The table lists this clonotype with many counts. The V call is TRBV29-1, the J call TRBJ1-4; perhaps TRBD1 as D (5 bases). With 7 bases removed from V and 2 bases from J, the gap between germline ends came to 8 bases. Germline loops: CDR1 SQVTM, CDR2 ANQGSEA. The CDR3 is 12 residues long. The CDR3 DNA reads TGCAGCGCACGACAGACTAATGAAAAACTGTTTTTT. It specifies CSARQTNEKLFF. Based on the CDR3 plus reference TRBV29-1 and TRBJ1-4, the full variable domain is SAVISQKPSRDICQRGTSLTIQCQVDSQVTMMFWYRQQPGQSLTLIATANQGSEATYESGFVIDKFPISRPNLTFSTLTVSNMSPEDSSIYLCSARQTNEKLFFGSGTQLSVL.

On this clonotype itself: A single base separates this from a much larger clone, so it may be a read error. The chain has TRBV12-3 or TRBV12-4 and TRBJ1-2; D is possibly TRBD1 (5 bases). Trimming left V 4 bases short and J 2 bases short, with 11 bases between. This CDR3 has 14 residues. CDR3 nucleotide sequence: TGTGCCAGCAGTTCCAACTCAGGGAACTATGGCTACACCTTC. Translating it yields CASSSNSGNYGYTF.

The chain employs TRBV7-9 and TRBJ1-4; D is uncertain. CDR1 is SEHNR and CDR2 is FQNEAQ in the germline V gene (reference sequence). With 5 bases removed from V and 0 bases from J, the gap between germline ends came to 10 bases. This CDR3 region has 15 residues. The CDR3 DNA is TGTGCCAGCAGCACGAACCCTGCAACTAATGAAAAACTGTTTTTT. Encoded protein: CASSTNPATNEKLFF.

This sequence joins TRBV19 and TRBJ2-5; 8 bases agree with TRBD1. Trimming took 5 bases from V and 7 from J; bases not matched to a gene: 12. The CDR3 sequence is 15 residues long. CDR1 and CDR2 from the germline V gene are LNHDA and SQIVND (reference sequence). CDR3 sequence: CASSAGTGYDGTQYF. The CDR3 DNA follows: TGTGCCAGTAGTGCCGGGACAGGCTATGACGGGACCCAGTACTTC.

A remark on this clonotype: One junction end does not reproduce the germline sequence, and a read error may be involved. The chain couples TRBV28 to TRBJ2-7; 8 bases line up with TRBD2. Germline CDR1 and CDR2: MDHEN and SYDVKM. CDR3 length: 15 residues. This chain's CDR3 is CASSLRGGSNYEQCF. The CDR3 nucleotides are TGTGCCAGCAGTTTACGGGGGGGGTCCAACTACGAGCAGTGCTTC.

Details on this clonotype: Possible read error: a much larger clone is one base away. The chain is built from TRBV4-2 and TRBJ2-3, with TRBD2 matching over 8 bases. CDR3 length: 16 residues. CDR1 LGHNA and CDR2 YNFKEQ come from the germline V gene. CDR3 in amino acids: CASSQGTTSGTDTQCF. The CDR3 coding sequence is TGTGCCAGCAGCCAAGGAACTACTAGCGGAACAGATACGCAGTGTTTT.

The CDR3 sequence: CASSVWGNQPQHF. The CDR3 nucleotides are TGTGCCAGCAGCGTCTGGGGAAATCAGCCCCAGCATTTT. The gene calls are TRBV6-2 or TRBV6-3 and TRBJ1-5; unclear D gene. Trimming stripped 6 bases from V and 4 bases from J, with 10 bases between. The CDR3 is 13 amino acids. The germline V gene has CDR1 MNHEY and CDR2 SVGEGT.

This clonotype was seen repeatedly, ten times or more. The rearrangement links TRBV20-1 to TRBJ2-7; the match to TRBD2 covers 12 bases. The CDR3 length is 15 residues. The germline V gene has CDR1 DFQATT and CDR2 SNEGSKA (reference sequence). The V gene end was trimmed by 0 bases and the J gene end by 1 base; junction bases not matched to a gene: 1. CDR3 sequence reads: CSARDGTSGSYEQYF. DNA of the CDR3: TGCAGTGCTAGAGATGGGACTAGCGGGTCCTACGAGCAGTACTTC.